This is a list of T cell receptor beta chains from one sample in a study of shared clonotypes between healthy human individuals. The method was immunoSEQ multiplex PCR; TCRdb's version includes in-frame clones alone and lacks a portion of them. This table has roughly 600,000 clones, about 98% appearing once. The sequencing input was naive CD8+ T cells sorted from blood. Receptor source: a man younger than 40 in good health. Each CDR3 is given with its conserved first and last residue.

V gene,J gene,CDR3 protein
TRBV7-9,TRBJ2-1,CASHDRGPVNEQFF
TRBV7-2,TRBJ2-7,CASSFQLAGDPPSNYEQYF
TRBV29-1,TRBJ2-1,CSVESSRGYNEQFF
TRBV5-1,TRBJ1-1,CASSKGQINTEAFF
TRBV14,TRBJ2-7,CASSRDSSSYEQYF
TRBV5-5,TRBJ1-2,CASSPGAGYGYTF
TRBV28,TRBJ2-7,CASSALPGLASYEQYF
TRBV7-3,TRBJ2-2,CASSFGPGQGLLSAGELFF
TRBV27,TRBJ2-7,CASSLRGRAYEQYF
TRBV6-5,TRBJ1-2,CASSYDRFYGYTF
TRBV7-2,TRBJ1-5,CASSLLTGGRKNQPQHF
TRBV5-6,TRBJ2-1,CASSWGTSVGNEQFF
TRBV5-6,TRBJ2-7,CASSQAVGQGVYEQYF
TRBV20-1,TRBJ2-1,CSATGMFEQFF
TRBV27,TRBJ1-5,CASSPLPRGNQPQHF
TRBV19,TRBJ2-2,CASMDGVANTGELFF
TRBV29-1,TRBJ2-1,CSVEGGQGRDEQFF
TRBV4-3,TRBJ2-1,CASSQSIRGQIRGSEQFF
TRBV9,TRBJ2-7,CASSATGAPLEEQYF
TRBV27,TRBJ2-2,CASHQSGAGELFF
TRBV6-6,TRBJ1-5,CASSYREGSNQPQHF
TRBV29-1,TRBJ2-7,CSVLLTGGIEQYF
TRBV27,TRBJ2-1,CASAPSDGQDEQFF
TRBV30,TRBJ2-7,CAWSGTLAEQYF
TRBV29-1,TRBJ2-7,CSVQGSSGAYEQYF
TRBV7-9,TRBJ2-2,CASRGAGGPGELFF
TRBV6-5,TRBJ2-5,CASSSRLAGVWETQYF
TRBV27,TRBJ2-3,CASRTDRGRSTDTQYF
TRBV2,TRBJ1-1,CASKQTGTTEAFF
TRBV7-9,TRBJ2-1,CASSLSEGLDSLYNEQFF
TRBV6-4,TRBJ1-5,CASSETVNQPQHF
TRBV9,TRBJ2-7,CASSGDNPYSEQYF
TRBV7-9,TRBJ2-7,CASSLVGVGSYEQYF
TRBV9,TRBJ1-5,CASSVGHSNQPQHF
TRBV5-5,TRBJ2-7,CASSLDRTVYEQYF
TRBV11-2,TRBJ2-1,CASSLDRGQEAPNEQFF
TRBV19,TRBJ2-7,CASSILFGTRSYEQYF
TRBV27,TRBJ1-1,CASSRGGLYTEAFF
TRBV5-6,TRBJ2-1,CASSYSNEQFF
TRBV28,TRBJ2-1,CASRDQYNEQFF
TRBV13,TRBJ2-7,CASSRTYSEQYF
TRBV29-1,TRBJ1-5,CSVLIRNQPQHF
TRBV29-1,TRBJ2-1,CSFIIRTSGRAELNEQFF
TRBV6-5,TRBJ2-2,CASSYSSAGELFF
TRBV9,TRBJ2-7,CASSAGPREDYEQYF
TRBV29-1,TRBJ1-1,CSVETGRGTEAFF
TRBV15,TRBJ1-3,CATSRDDGSGNTIYF
TRBV5-1,TRBJ2-1,CASSQTSGRPSSYNEQFF
TRBV27,TRBJ2-3,CASSLGTTATDTQYF
TRBV19,TRBJ2-2,CATRDRAVTGELFF
TRBV29-1,TRBJ1-5,CSVAAGWNQPQHF
TRBV7-9,TRBJ2-5,CASSDGGGETQYF
TRBV5-4,TRBJ2-4,CASSYGQGANIQYF
TRBV28,TRBJ2-3,CASSPKGGPSTDTQYF
TRBV4-2,TRBJ2-3,CASSQVAGVSTDTQYF